The 29 T cell receptor beta chains reported below all come from one sample, sequenced in a study of shared clonotypes between healthy human individuals. Sequencing used immunoSEQ multiplex PCR; TCRdb keeps in-frame clones, though not all of them. The table includes 600,000 to 700,000 clones, around three quarters detected once. Input material: memory CD4+ T cells sorted from blood. Indicated subset: CD45RA-negative fraction. These receptors were collected from a woman aged 25 to 39 in good health.

Details on this clone: Different DNA sequences within this sample yield the same CDR3. For the CDR3, the DNA is TGTGCCAGCAGCTTAGCCGAGGAGGCCTACAATGAGCAGTTCTTC. This gives the protein CASSLAEEAYNEQFF. The V gene is TRBV7-6, the J gene TRBJ2-1; TRBD2 is a possible D gene (5 bases). The CDR3 has 15 amino acids. Germline CDR1 reads SGHVS; CDR2 reads FNYEAQ. V was clipped by 0 bases and J by 2 bases, with 8 bases between them.

Worth noting for this clone: Compared with germline, one end of the junction differs, possibly owing to a read error. This sequence joins TRBV5-1 and TRBJ2-3, with 8 bases that match TRBD1. The CDR3 runs to 14 residues. The germline V gene encodes CDR1 SGHRS and CDR2 YFSETQ. The CDR3 loop is CAGSLGQGGDTQYF. The CDR3 DNA reads as TGCGCCGGCAGCCTTGGACAGGGTGGGGATACGCAGTATTTT.

V gene TRBV2 combines with J gene TRBJ2-1; TRBD1 is a possible D gene (5 bases). The CDR3 has 13 amino acids. Germline V CDR1 and CDR2: SNHLY, FYNNEI. Trimming cost V 8 bases and J 4 bases, with 12 bases left between them. The CDR3 here is CASCKDNYNEQFF. The CDR3 DNA reads as TGTGCCAGCTGCAAGGACAATTACAATGAGCAGTTCTTC. Using reference TRBV2 and TRBJ2-1 for the parts outside the CDR3, the full variable domain is EPEVTQTPSHQVTQMGQEVILRCVPISNHLYFYWYRQILGQKVEFLVSFYNNEISEKSEIFDDQFSVERPDGSNFTLKIRSTKLEDSAMYFCASCKDNYNEQFFGPGTRLTVL.

The rearrangement joins TRBV19 to TRBJ2-2; 8 bases line up with TRBD1. The CDR3 has 18 residues. Germline V gene data show CDR1 as LNHDA and CDR2 as SQIVND (reference sequence). The V gene end was trimmed by 3 bases and the J gene end by 3 bases; junction bases not matched to a gene: 12. CDR3 in amino acids: CASSMVGLGQAYTGELFF. The CDR3 DNA sequence: TGTGCCAGTAGTATGGTCGGTTTGGGACAGGCCTACACCGGGGAGCTGTTTTTT. Looking up the rest from reference TRBV19 and TRBJ2-2 gives the full variable domain: DGGITQSPKYLFRKEGQNVTLSCEQNLNHDAMYWYRQDPGQGLRLIYYSQIVNDFQKGDIAEGYSVSREKKESFPLTVTSAQKNPTAFYLCASSMVGLGQAYTGELFFGEGSRLTVL.

This chain joins TRBV5-1 and TRBJ2-2; TRBD2 agrees at 8 bases. The ends lost 2 bases at V and 2 bases at J; junction bases unmatched: 5. CDR3 length equals 16 residues. Germline CDR1 reads SGHRS; CDR2 reads YFSETQ. This CDR3 is CASSLLLAENTGELFF. The CDR3 DNA reads as TGCGCCAGCAGCTTATTACTAGCGGAAAACACCGGGGAGCTGTTTTTT.

The chain has TRBV4-1 and TRBJ2-3; perhaps TRBD2 as D (5 bases). CDR1 and CDR2 from the germline V gene are MGHRA and YSYEKL. CDR3 length: 16 amino acids. The germline V and J ends were trimmed by 1 base and 0 bases, with 11 bases remaining between them. The CDR3 DNA is TGCGCCAGCAGCCAAGTTAGCGTTACTAGCACAGATACGCAGTATTTT. This translates into CASSQVSVTSTDTQYF.

The chain recombines TRBV7-2 with TRBJ1-5; D uncertain. Germline V CDR1 and CDR2: SGHTA, FQGNSA. The V end was cut by 5 bases, the J end by 3 bases, with 17 bases between. The CDR3 is 16 amino acids. The CDR3 DNA follows: TGTGCCAGCAGCACAAGGCGGGAGGTCATCAATCAGCCCCAGCATTTT. This gives the protein CASSTRREVINQPQHF.

In its sample, this clone was seen a few times. The J gene is TRBJ2-4, the V gene TRBV19; no firm D call. This CDR3 is built from 13 residues. Germline values: CDR1 LNHDA, CDR2 SQIVND (reference sequence). V gave up 4 bases and J gave up 7 bases, with 11 bases separating them. DNA for the CDR3: TGTGCCAGTAGTAATCTAGTCGGGAACATTCAGTACTTC. Translated, it gives CASSNLVGNIQYF.

The chain joins TRBV5-1 to TRBJ2-7; D is perhaps TRBD2 (5 bases). Trimming took off 0 bases at V and 5 bases at J, with 12 bases between the two ends. The CDR3 has 14 residues. Germline V gene sequence: CDR1 SGHRS, CDR2 YFSETQ. CDR3 amino acids: CASSLAGSVDEQYF. DNA for the CDR3: TGCGCCAGCAGCTTGGCTGGTAGCGTCGACGAGCAGTACTTC.

The chain combines TRBV5-1 with TRBJ1-1; TRBD1 is a possible D gene (5 bases). CDR3 length equals 14 residues. CDR1 SGHRS and CDR2 YFSETQ come from the germline V gene. V was trimmed by 5 bases and J by 4 bases, leaving 15 bases between them. CDR3 coding DNA: TGCGCCAGCAGACTGGACAACCTCCCCACTGAAGCTTTCTTT. Translating it yields CASRLDNLPTEAFF.

The CDR3: CAIRKGSREEEQFF. CDR3 bases: TGTGCCATCAGAAAGGGGTCCCGGGAAGAAGAGCAGTTCTTC. The chain links TRBV10-3 to TRBJ2-1; D assignment may be TRBD1 or TRBD2 (5 bases each). The CDR3 contains 14 residues. V was trimmed by 6 bases and J by 10 bases, leaving 19 bases between them. The germline V gene encodes CDR1 ENHRY and CDR2 SYGVKD.

The chain has TRBV27 and TRBJ2-7; TRBD1 is a possible D gene (5 bases). CDR1 is MNHEY and CDR2 is SMNVEV in the germline V gene (reference sequence). This CDR3 is 13 amino acids long. The germline V and J ends were trimmed by 3 bases and 6 bases, with 12 bases remaining between them. The CDR3 DNA sequence: TGTGCCAGCAGTTTGGAAGAGGACACCGAGCAGTACTTC. Its translation is CASSLEEDTEQYF.

This clone was observed many times. CDR3 DNA: TGTGCCAGTAGTACCCTAGTTTCCGGGGCGATTCAGTACTTC. Translation: CASSTLVSGAIQYF. The chain employs TRBV19 and TRBJ2-4; perhaps D is TRBD1 or TRBD2 (5 bases each). The CDR3 contains 14 residues. The germline V gene encodes CDR1 LNHDA and CDR2 SQIVND (reference sequence). Trimming left V 4 bases short and J 10 bases short, with 17 bases between.

The J gene is TRBJ2-5, the V gene TRBV2; a weak D match, TRBD2 (5 bases). V lost 2 bases and J lost 4, with 11 bases in between. CDR1 SNHLY and CDR2 FYNNEI come from the germline V gene. CDR3 size: 14 residues. The chain's CDR3 is CASSEIGGLETQYF. The CDR3 region has the DNA TGTGCCAGCAGTGAAATAGGCGGACTAGAGACCCAGTACTTC.

The chain carries TRBV27 and TRBJ1-4; D call uncertain. This CDR3 spans 16 amino acids. The V and J ends lost 3 bases and 0 bases respectively, with 11 bases between them. The germline gives CDR1 MNHEY, CDR2 SMNVEV (reference sequence). Here the CDR3 reads CASSFLGISTNEKLFF. The CDR3 DNA reads TGTGCCAGCAGTTTTCTCGGTATTTCAACTAATGAAAAACTGTTTTTT.

The chain has TRBV4-2 and TRBJ1-5, with D hard to call. Trimming left V 1 base short and J 7 bases short, with 14 bases between. The germline gives CDR1 LGHNA, CDR2 YNFKEQ. The CDR3 has 15 residues. The CDR3 DNA is TGTGCCAGCAGCCAAGCCGGGATAATGGGCCAGCCCCAGCATTTT. Translated, it gives CASSQAGIMGQPQHF.

CDR3 in amino acids: CASSGLDQETQYF. The CDR3, as DNA: TGTGCCAGCAGTGGACTAGACCAAGAGACCCAGTACTTC. V and J are TRBV6-4 and TRBJ2-5, with D possibly being TRBD2 (6 bases). Trimming took 4 bases from V and 0 from J, leaving 6 bases between them. The V gene's germline CDR1 is MRHNA and CDR2 SNTAGT. The CDR3 runs to 13 residues.

The chain uses TRBV5-1 and TRBJ1-1; unclear D gene. V lost 5 bases and J lost 1, with 12 bases in between. The CDR3 covers 14 residues. Germline-derived CDR1 and CDR2 are SGHRS and YFSETQ. The CDR3 loop is CASRSGSSNTEAFF. In nucleotides, the CDR3 is TGCGCCAGCAGATCAGGATCTTCGAACACTGAAGCTTTCTTT.

This chain uses TRBV19 with TRBJ1-5; D gene uncertain. Germline V gives CDR1 LNHDA, CDR2 SQIVND (reference sequence). The CDR3 extends over 13 amino acids. V lost 3 bases to trimming and J lost 4 bases, with 7 bases between them. CDR3 amino acids: CASSIQPNQPQHF. The CDR3 DNA follows: TGTGCCAGTAGTATCCAGCCTAATCAGCCCCAGCATTTT.

Concerning this clone itself: This CDR3 is also generated by other DNA sequences in the sample. The chain couples TRBV19 to TRBJ2-7, with 7 bases matching TRBD1. Trimming removed 6 bases from V and 2 bases from J; junction bases left unmatched: 4. The CDR3 is made up of 13 amino acids. Germline CDR1 reads LNHDA; CDR2 reads SQIVND (reference sequence). Here the CDR3 DNA reads TGTGCCAGTAGCAAGGGGACAGCCTACGAGCAGTACTTC. This encodes CASSKGTAYEQYF.

This clone appeared a few times. This rearrangement joins TRBV6-6 to TRBJ1-5; D unclear. Trimming removed 1 base at V and 1 base at J, with 11 bases between. This CDR3 has 16 residues. Germline V CDR1 and CDR2: MNHNY, SVGAGI (reference sequence). The CDR3 DNA follows: TGTGCCAGCAGTTACTTATTTCGGGCCAGCAATCAGCCCCAGCATTTT. This gives the protein CASSYLFRASNQPQHF.

The chain employs TRBV15 and TRBJ2-2; D not resolved. The V end was cut by 5 bases, the J end by 2 bases, with 15 bases between. The CDR3 sequence is 16 residues long. Germline loops: CDR1 LNHNV, CDR2 YYDKDF (reference sequence). The CDR3 here is CATSGPLGGNTGELFF. For the CDR3, the DNA is TGTGCCACCAGCGGCCCGTTAGGCGGCAACACCGGGGAGCTGTTTTTT.

This clone came up many times. The V and J genes are TRBV7-2 and TRBJ1-4; TRBD1 is a possible D gene (5 bases). Germline values: CDR1 SGHTA, CDR2 FQGNSA. The CDR3 has 16 residues. V was pared by 1 base and J by 7 bases, with 16 bases between. This CDR3 is CASSLESTGSVEKLFF. The DNA for the CDR3 is TGTGCCAGCAGCTTAGAATCAACAGGTTCGGTTGAAAAACTGTTTTTT.

This rearrangement joins TRBV19 to TRBJ2-3; 7 bases match TRBD2. The CDR3 extends over 17 amino acids. Per the germline V gene, CDR1 is LNHDA and CDR2 is SQIVND (reference sequence). V lost 3 bases and J lost 2; bases outside the gene matches: 11. The CDR3 loop reads CASSIRLALIFTDTQYF. The CDR3 nucleotides read TGTGCCAGTAGTATTCGACTAGCCCTTATCTTCACAGATACGCAGTATTTT.

The V call is TRBV5-5, the J call TRBJ2-7; maybe TRBD1 (7 bases). The CDR3 is made up of 14 amino acids. Germline V gene sequence: CDR1 SGHKS, CDR2 YYEKEE (reference sequence). Trimming removed 7 bases from V and 2 bases from J, with 16 bases in between. The CDR3: CASLGGQRTYEQYF. Here the CDR3 DNA reads TGTGCCAGCTTGGGGGGACAGCGGACCTACGAGCAGTACTTC.

The genes are TRBV5-1 and TRBJ2-7; TRBD1 is a possible D gene (6 bases). Germline assignment: CDR1 SGHRS and CDR2 YFSETQ. CDR3 size: 16 residues. V was shortened by 0 bases and J by 3 bases, with 16 bases between the two germline ends. The CDR3 spells CASSLAGTRVIYEQYF. CDR3 sequence (DNA): TGCGCCAGCAGCTTGGCTGGGACACGGGTAATCTACGAGCAGTACTTC.

This clone showed up many times. The chain carries TRBV11-2 and TRBJ1-3; D gene unclear. The CDR3 is made up of 11 amino acids. The germline V and J ends were trimmed by 1 base and 7 bases, with 2 bases remaining between them. Germline CDR1 is SGHAT and CDR2 is FQNNGV. The CDR3 sequence: CASSLVNTIYF. CDR3 DNA sequence: TGTGCCAGCAGCTTAGTGAACACCATATATTTT.

A remark on this clone: Other nucleotide sequences in the sample specify the same CDR3. The rearrangement joins TRBV5-1 to TRBJ2-5; D is possibly TRBD2 (6 bases). V lost 2 bases to trimming and J lost 3 bases, with 8 bases between them. Germline-derived CDR1 and CDR2 are SGHRS and YFSETQ. This CDR3 contains 13 residues. CDR3: CASSFSGEETQYF. CDR3 bases: TGCGCCAGCAGCTTTTCGGGAGAAGAGACCCAGTACTTC.

This clone was recorded many times. The chain is built from TRBV30 and TRBJ1-3; D gene ambiguous. Looked up from germline, CDR1 is GTSNPN and CDR2 is SVGIG (reference sequence). The V gene lost 0 bases and the J gene lost 2 bases, with 17 bases spanning the gap. The CDR3 covers 17 residues. This CDR3 reads CAWSVRAVTSTGNTIYF. CDR3 sequence (DNA): TGTGCCTGGAGTGTAAGGGCGGTAACCTCTACTGGAAACACCATATATTTT.